The entry that follows covers one T cell receptor beta chain sequence. The antigen is not known. Assay used: immunoSEQ multiplex PCR; TCRdb lists only in-frame clones, some missing. The repertoire holds about 1.5 million clones, with around 98% as singletons. This sample stems from a study of shared clonotypes between healthy human individuals. Study in general: Three CD4 naive, three CD4 memory, two CD8 naive and one CD8 memory plate were used per donor.

The CDR3 covers 18 residues. In germline, CDR1 is KGHSH, CDR2 LQKENI. Losses at the gene ends were 0 bases for V and 0 bases for J; bases not matched to a gene: 11. General study findings and limits: Naive subsets generally had larger estimated richness than memory subsets. At large depth, rarefaction still showed sorted-subset sequencing to be incomplete.

Sequenced: naive CD4+ T cells sorted from blood. Subset: CD45RA+ positively selected. The sequence came from a man under 40 in good health. The V call is TRBV18, the J call TRBJ2-7; TRBD2 agrees at 7 bases. Here the CDR3 reads CASSPPIMASGSSYEQYF. CDR3 sequence (DNA): TGTGCCAGCTCACCACCGATAATGGCTAGCGGAAGCTCCTACGAGCAGTACTTC. Filled out from reference TRBV18 and TRBJ2-7, the complete variable domain reads NAGVMQNPRHLVRRRGQEARLRCSPMKGHSHVYWYRQLPEEGLKFMVYLQKENIIDESGMPKERFSAEFPKEGPSILRIQQVVRGDSAAYFCASSPPIMASGSSYEQYFGPGTRLTVT.